One T cell receptor (beta chain) is described in this entry. Its target is unknown. Trimming pared 3 bases from V and 5 bases from J, leaving 15 bases between. CDR1 and CDR2 (germline): SGDLS, YYNGEE. The CDR3 runs to 14 residues. This sample stems from a study of cytomegalovirus exposure and HLA in healthy donors. Across the study: A preliminary data release comprised 80 million or so unique TCRs obtained from HLA-typed donors. Points from the study as a whole: Analysis was carried out at a later point, and it linked a missense DCLRE1C variant to TCR beta V- and J-gene trimming.

The donors, nominally healthy at sampling, likely had unrecorded immune exposures. Use of 60 Vbeta and 13 Jbeta primers characterized the PCR. Only in-frame clones appear in the TCRdb table, and some are missing; sequencing was by immunoSEQ multiplex PCR. The sample contains around 110,000 clones, around 76% of which appear only once. This TCR derives from a man aged 18-30 years in good health and CMV-seronegative. Sequenced input: PBMCs. The chain links TRBV9 to TRBJ2-7; weak D call: TRBD2 (6 bases). CDR3 residues: CASSASGTSNEQYF. CDR3 nucleotide sequence: TGTGCCAGCAGCGCCTCCGGGACTTCGAACGAGCAGTACTTC.